The clone carrying this T cell receptor beta chain was seen many times. No antigen is known for it. With molecular barcodes, quantitative 5'-RACE was used to make the TCR beta libraries. Each CDR3 protein is one row after TCRdb ran MiXCR on the 5' RACE reads. Found here are 150,000 to 200,000 distinct CDR3 sequences, 18% of them singletons; the top ten hold roughly 4.5%. These data originate in a study of CD8 T cells in ankylosing spondylitis. The germline V gene encodes CDR1 MGHDK and CDR2 SYGVNS. The CDR3 totals 15 residues. The V and J ends lost 1 base and 0 bases respectively, with 9 bases between them. Study-level findings and limits: There was reportedly significant enrichment of clones that were disease-linked in matched ankylosing spondylitis synovial fluid.

The clonotype comes from a male donor aged 5-30 years with ankylosing spondylitis or in good health (not recorded which). The V call is TRBV25-1, the J call TRBJ1-2; TRBD1 might be the D (6 bases). Sequencing was carried out using blood, either unsorted or a sorted T cell fraction (not recorded which). CDR3 DNA: TGTGCCAGCAGTGAATTTGGGACATCTAACTATGGCTACACCTTC. Its translation is CASSEFGTSNYGYTF.